Sequencing of this T cell receptor (beta chain) was carried out in a study of breast tumors, draining lymph nodes, adjacent tissues. General study results and limits: Compared with basal-like, luminal-like tumors shared significantly more repertoire with nontumor tissue. Tumors had less TCR diversity than lymph nodes, more than nontumor tissue. Findings are consistent with lymph node origin and intratumoral expansion of most tumor T cells. Data only fit, rather than demonstrated, lymph node origin of most tumor T cells.

Breast cancer patients provided tissue from their axillary draining lymph nodes. Comment on this clonotype: Its antigen is as yet unknown. This may come from a read error, since a much larger clone is one base off.

TCRdb reanalysed the multiplex PCR reads using MiXCR and keeps one entry per CDR3 protein. The sample consists of more than 200,000 distinct CDR3 sequences, about 34% of them appearing once. CDR3 length equals 15 residues. With 4 bases removed from V and 3 bases from J, the gap between germline ends came to 15 bases. From germline, CDR1 is LGHDT and CDR2 YNNKEL (reference sequence). This receptor was obtained from a female donor with breast cancer. Some clones in this sample may be carry-over from other donors' samples. Sequencing was carried out using axillary lymph node tissue. The chain links TRBV3-1 to TRBJ1-2; possible D gene TRBD1, 6 bases. The CDR3 region has the DNA TGTGCCAGCAGCCTTGAGGGGGGCTCGGACTATGGCTACACCTTC. Translation gives CASSLEGGSDYGYTF.